These 17 T cell receptor beta chains originate from one sample sequenced in a study of T cells after posttransplantation cyclophosphamide. Sampled 1 year posttransplant, controls received myeloablative marrow transplants, methotrexate and a calcineurin inhibitor. The assay was immunoSEQ multiplex PCR, and TCRdb's table has in-frame clones only and misses some. The table includes about 22,000 clones, roughly 90% detected once. The sample in question was PBMCs, obtained after an allogeneic stem cell transplant with a calcineurin inhibitor and methotrexate. These receptors originate from a female patient in her 50s who received an allogeneic stem cell transplant from an unrelated donor, was CMV-positive, and had chronic GVHD only. A subset of T cells may come from the graft donor.

This clone has more than one count but fewer than ten. V gene TRBV5-6 combines with J gene TRBJ1-4; D gene ambiguous. Trimming stripped 1 base from V and 7 bases from J, with 8 bases between. This CDR3 has 13 residues. Germline loops: CDR1 SGHDT, CDR2 YYEEEE. The CDR3: CASSLREVEKLFF. CDR3 sequence (DNA): TGTGCCAGCAGCTTGAGGGAGGTTGAAAAACTGTTTTTT.

The DNA of the CDR3 is TGTGCCAGCAGTTTCCACCGGGACAGAGACGGCTACACCTTC. This codes for CASSFHRDRDGYTF. V and J are TRBV27 and TRBJ1-2; 7 bases match TRBD1. The CDR3 runs to 14 residues. With 3 bases clipped from V and 8 bases from J, the junction kept 9 bases outside the gene matches. CDR1 and CDR2 from the germline V gene are MNHEY and SMNVEV (reference sequence).

This chain links TRBV4-3 with TRBJ1-3; D not resolved. V shed 0 bases and J shed 6 bases, with 6 bases lying between them. This CDR3 is 13 amino acids long. Per germline, CDR1 LGHNA and CDR2 YSLEER. CDR3 nucleotides: TGCGCCAGCAGCCAAGATCTAGTAAACACCATATATTTT. Its protein is CASSQDLVNTIYF.

The genes are TRBV6-5 and TRBJ1-1; TRBD1 is a possible D gene (6 bases). The ends were cut back, 3 bases at V and 4 bases at J, with 12 bases in the middle. The CDR3 is 14 amino acids. CDR1 and CDR2 (germline): MNHEY, SVGAGI. In nucleotides, the CDR3 is TGTGCCAGCAGTTATCAAACAGGGACCACTGAAGCTTTCTTT. This codes for CASSYQTGTTEAFF.

This clone showed up just once. The chain combines TRBV5-1 with TRBJ1-2, with 7 bases aligning to TRBD1. The CDR3 is made up of 13 amino acids. Germline assignment: CDR1 SGHRS and CDR2 YFSETQ. The V segment lost 3 bases and the J segment 3 bases; nucleotides outside the gene matches: 2. The CDR3 coding sequence is TGCGCCAGCAGCTACGACAGGGACTATGGCTACACCTTC. It yields the protein CASSYDRDYGYTF.

The V gene is TRBV4-1, the J gene TRBJ1-2, with a tentative D call TRBD1 (6 bases). Per the germline V gene, CDR1 is MGHRA and CDR2 is YSYEKL. The V and J ends lost 1 base and 2 bases respectively, with 14 bases between them. The CDR3 loop spans 16 amino acids. The CDR3 DNA sequence: TGCGCCAGCAGCCAAGGGGGAATGGGGGCGAACTATGGCTACACCTTC. Encoded protein: CASSQGGMGANYGYTF.

The chain combines TRBV9 with TRBJ2-1, with TRBD2 matching over 9 bases. CDR1 SGDLS and CDR2 YYNGEE come from the germline V gene. This CDR3 is built from 17 residues. Trimming removed 1 base from V and 0 bases from J; junction bases left unmatched: 5. In DNA, the CDR3 is TGTGCCAGCAGCGTATTTGCGGGAGGGGGCTCCTACAATGAGCAGTTCTTC. Translating it yields CASSVFAGGGSYNEQFF.

The chain is built from TRBV21-1 and TRBJ2-7; the table's TRBD2 call for D was not verified on the DNA. TRBV21-1 is a documented pseudogene. CDR3 length: 19 amino acids. The CDR3 sequence: CASSKPHPGSSGVIYEQYF. As DNA, the CDR3 is TGTGCCAGCAGCAAACCCCACCCTGGCTCTAGCGGAGTAATATACGAGCAGTACTTC.

The V and J genes are TRBV25-1 and TRBJ1-1, with D possibly TRBD1 on 5 matching bases. Germline V gives CDR1 MGHDK, CDR2 SYGVNS. The germline V and J ends were trimmed by 3 bases and 4 bases, with 9 bases remaining between them. This CDR3 region has 13 residues. The chain's CDR3 is CASSDRVSTEAFF. CDR3 DNA sequence: TGTGCCAGCAGTGACAGGGTTAGCACTGAAGCTTTCTTT.

The chain joins TRBV16 to TRBJ2-1; D perhaps matches TRBD2 (6 bases). The germline V gene has CDR1 KGHSY and CDR2 FQNENV. With 2 bases removed from V and 4 bases from J, the gap between germline ends came to 12 bases. The length of the CDR3 is 15 residues. The CDR3 sequence is CASSQAGLGYNEQFF. The DNA of the CDR3 is TGTGCCAGCAGCCAAGCGGGACTGGGATACAATGAGCAGTTCTTC.

The chain is built from TRBV27 and TRBJ1-1; 7 nucleotides agree with TRBD1. The CDR3 covers 14 residues. The germline CDR1 and CDR2 sequences are MNHEY and SMNVEV (reference sequence). The J segment lost 8 bases and the V segment lost 7 bases, leaving 13 bases of the junction unmatched. The CDR3 sequence: CASTWREGAAEAFF. For the CDR3, the DNA is TGTGCCAGCACCTGGCGGGAGGGGGCGGCAGAAGCTTTCTTT.

This chain links TRBV7-9 with TRBJ2-1, with D tentatively TRBD1 (5 bases). Germline CDR1 and CDR2: SEHNR and FQNEAQ (reference sequence). The CDR3 length is 17 residues. Trimming removed 3 bases at V and 0 bases at J, with 15 bases between. CDR3 in amino acids: CASSFPWGGSSYNEQFF. CDR3 nucleotide sequence: TGTGCCAGCAGCTTCCCATGGGGCGGTAGCTCCTACAATGAGCAGTTCTTC.

The chain employs TRBV30 and TRBJ1-4, with 8 bases aligning to TRBD1. This CDR3 is built from 13 residues. After removal of 3 bases from V and 10 bases from J, the junction contained 7 bases not matched to a gene. The germline CDR1 and CDR2 sequences are GTSNPN and SVGIG (reference sequence). In nucleotides, the CDR3 is TGTGCCTGGAGAGCAGGACAGGGTGGAAAACTGTTTTTT. It yields the protein CAWRAGQGGKLFF.

The rearrangement uses TRBV7-2 and TRBJ2-2; 8 bases are a match to TRBD2. The length of the CDR3 is 15 residues. Germline lookup yields CDR1 SGHTA and CDR2 FQGNSA. V lost 7 bases and J lost 0; bases outside the gene matches: 4. CDR3 protein: CASNPGGSNTGELFF. In nucleotides, the CDR3 is TGTGCCAGCAACCCGGGGGGGTCGAACACCGGGGAGCTGTTTTTT.

This clone showed up just once. The rearrangement uses TRBV6-5 and TRBJ2-7, with 7 bases identical to TRBD1. The junction had 7 bases not matched to a gene; V was cut back by 7 bases and J by 1 base. CDR3 length equals 14 residues. Germline CDR1 reads MNHEY; CDR2 reads SVGAGI. The CDR3 DNA reads as TGTGCCAGCACCGACGGGACAGAATCCTACGAGCAGTACTTC. Translated, it gives CASTDGTESYEQYF.

The gene calls are TRBV7-8 and TRBJ2-1, with 8 bases lining up with TRBD2. The V segment lost 8 bases and the J segment 2 bases; nucleotides outside the gene matches: 8. This CDR3 comprises 15 residues. The germline V gene has CDR1 SGHVS and CDR2 FQNEAQ. CDR3 residues: CASGTDSGTYNEQFF. Here the CDR3 DNA reads TGTGCCAGCGGGACGGATAGCGGGACCTACAATGAGCAGTTCTTC.

The chain has TRBV5-6 and TRBJ1-2; 7 bases agree with TRBD1. CDR1 and CDR2 (germline): SGHDT, YYEEEE. The CDR3 length is 13 residues. V dropped 7 bases and J dropped 4; count of bases not matched to a gene: 7. The CDR3, as DNA: TGTGCCAGCTGGGGGACAGAACTCTATGGCTACACCTTC. Translation: CASWGTELYGYTF.